This TCR beta chain originates from a study of blood T cell repertoires in COVID-19. Background on the study: Acute and convalescent COVID-19 specimens originated in the United States, Italy and Spain. PBMCs, B-cell-depleted T cells, or T cells provided the cDNA or gDNA that made up the material.

The CDR3 runs 14 residues. Germline V gives CDR1 SGHRS, CDR2 YFSETQ. Trimming at V came to 1 base and at J to 11 bases, leaving 11 bases not matched to a gene. Study processing details: Reference gene primers were amplified, and this amplification served to estimate nucleated cell counts. Data came from immunoSEQ multiplex PCR; TCRdb stores just in-frame clones and leaves some out. That table furnishes V, J and clone size, whereas the DNA furnished D and trimming. Of approximately 140,000 clones listed, around 87% are singletons. The V gene is TRBV5-1, the J gene TRBJ1-2, with 7 bases fitting TRBD1. Sequencing was performed on peripheral blood. The receptor was derived from a woman aged 60-75 years with active or convalescent COVID-19. CDR3 sequence (DNA): TGCGCCAGCAGCTTGCTGACAGGGACATATTGGTACACCTTC. Residues: CASSLLTGTYWYTF.